These 31 T cell receptor beta chains originate from one sample sequenced in a study of cytomegalovirus exposure and HLA in healthy donors. Primers included in the PCR were 60 Vbeta and 13 Jbeta primers. The repertoire was sequenced with immunoSEQ multiplex PCR; TCRdb's copy has only in-frame clones and lacks some. Among some 190,000 clones, 75% to 90% were seen once, and the ten largest hold roughly 0.32%. Sequenced input: PBMCs. These receptors came from a woman aged 25 to 39 in good health and CMV-seronegative.

V usage is TRBV28 and J usage is TRBJ2-2, with a tentative D call TRBD2 (6 bases). The germline CDR1 and CDR2 sequences are MDHEN and SYDVKM. The CDR3 runs to 15 residues. Trimming cost V 2 bases and J 6 bases, with 13 bases left between them. The CDR3: CASSLGGNVAGELFF. CDR3 in DNA: TGTGCCAGCAGTTTAGGGGGGAATGTCGCCGGGGAGCTGTTTTTT.

This rearrangement joins TRBV6-1 to TRBJ2-7; 9 nucleotides line up with TRBD1. V lost 7 bases, J lost 6 bases, and 7 bases stayed unmatched. CDR3 length: 13 amino acids. Germline CDR1 and CDR2: MNHNS and SASEGT. CDR3 sequence reads: CASTGTGYGEQYF. As DNA, the CDR3 is TGTGCCAGCACCGGGACAGGGTATGGCGAGCAGTACTTC.

The chain is built from TRBV19 and TRBJ2-1, with TRBD1 matching over 8 bases. The CDR3 has 17 residues. The J segment lost 4 bases and the V segment lost 6 bases, leaving 14 bases of the junction unmatched. Germline V lookup: CDR1 LNHDA, CDR2 SQIVND (reference sequence). The CDR3 DNA sequence: TGTGCCAGTAGCCGTCGGACAGGGAACGATTTTTACAATGAGCAGTTCTTC. Protein sequence: CASSRRTGNDFYNEQFF.

V and J are TRBV19 and TRBJ1-5, with D perhaps matching TRBD1 (6 bases). The CDR3 runs 15 residues. V lost 5 bases and J lost 0, with 11 bases in between. Germline V CDR1 and CDR2: LNHDA, SQIVND (reference sequence). This CDR3 is CASSLPGDSNQPQHF. CDR3 coding DNA: TGTGCCAGTAGTCTCCCAGGGGATAGCAATCAGCCCCAGCATTTT. Complete variable domain (other parts from reference TRBV19 and TRBJ1-5): DGGITQSPKYLFRKEGQNVTLSCEQNLNHDAMYWYRQDPGQGLRLIYYSQIVNDFQKGDIAEGYSVSREKKESFPLTVTSAQKNPTAFYLCASSLPGDSNQPQHFGDGTRLSIL.

The chain has TRBV6-5 and TRBJ1-5, with TRBD1 as a possible D gene (5 bases). Looked up from germline, CDR1 is MNHEY and CDR2 is SVGAGI. The CDR3 length is 14 residues. V was clipped by 6 bases and J by 0 bases, with 9 bases between them. For the CDR3, the DNA is TGTGCCAGCAGAGGACAATATAGCAATCAGCCCCAGCATTTT. It translates to CASRGQYSNQPQHF.

J is TRBJ1-2 and V is TRBV5-1; perhaps TRBD1 as D (5 bases). The V end was cut by 4 bases, the J end by 6 bases, with 19 bases between. CDR1 is SGHRS and CDR2 is YFSETQ in the germline V gene. This CDR3 is built from 15 residues. The CDR3 loop reads CASSTAGAGGHGYTF. The CDR3 coding sequence is TGCGCCAGCAGCACTGCCGGGGCCGGGGGACATGGCTACACCTTC.

The chain has TRBV2 and TRBJ2-3; TRBD2 agrees at 11 bases. The CDR3 runs 16 residues. V lost 4 bases, J lost 6 bases, and 9 bases stayed unmatched. Germline CDR1 is SNHLY and CDR2 is FYNNEI. In nucleotides, the CDR3 is TGTGCCAGCAGTGCCAGACTAGCGGGGTCGTGGGATACGCAGTATTTT. It codes for CASSARLAGSWDTQYF.

The V call is TRBV6-6, the J call TRBJ1-4, with 7 bases matching TRBD1. V was pared by 7 bases and J by 7 bases, with 9 bases of the junction left unmatched. CDR1 and CDR2 from the germline V gene are MNHNY and SVGAGI (reference sequence). The CDR3 has 14 amino acids. The CDR3 protein is CASTPTGRSEKLFF. DNA of the CDR3: TGTGCCAGCACCCCGACAGGGCGGAGTGAAAAACTGTTTTTT.

CDR3 residues: CASKLAGHNTGELFF. CDR3 DNA: TGCGCCAGCAAACTAGCGGGCCACAACACCGGGGAGCTGTTTTTT. The chain uses TRBV5-1 and TRBJ2-2; 9 positions match TRBD2. The CDR3 extends over 15 amino acids. CDR1 and CDR2 from the germline V gene are SGHRS and YFSETQ. V shed 6 bases and J 2 bases; nucleotides not matched to a gene: 5.

J is TRBJ2-5 and V is TRBV5-5; 13 bases line up with TRBD2. V lost 2 bases and J lost 1; bases outside the gene matches: 5. The germline gives CDR1 SGHKS, CDR2 YYEKEE (reference sequence). This CDR3 is built from 17 residues. CDR3 sequence: CASSFGTSGTLQETQYF. The CDR3 coding sequence is TGTGCCAGCAGCTTTGGGACTAGCGGGACCCTCCAAGAGACCCAGTACTTC.

This rearrangement joins TRBV5-1 to TRBJ1-1; D ambiguous. V was cut by 2 bases and J by 5 bases, with 10 bases left in between. This CDR3 is built from 13 residues. Germline loops: CDR1 SGHRS, CDR2 YFSETQ. The DNA of the CDR3 is TGCGCCAGCAGCTTAACGGTTGAAACTGAAGCTTTCTTT. Translation: CASSLTVETEAFF.

This clone appeared once. The J gene is TRBJ2-7, the V gene TRBV27; 7 bases align to TRBD1. The CDR3 sequence is 15 residues long. Germline CDR1 and CDR2: MNHEY and SMNVEV (reference sequence). The junction had 11 bases not matched to a gene; V was cut back by 6 bases and J by 3 bases. The CDR3 sequence is CASSHDRVNLYEQYF. Written as DNA, the CDR3 is TGTGCCAGCAGCCACGACAGGGTCAACCTCTACGAGCAGTACTTC.

The V gene is TRBV2, the J gene TRBJ2-5; possibly TRBD1 for D (6 bases). The J call could be wrong; TRBJ2-7 is a better fit for the DNA end. Germline V lookup: CDR1 SNHLY, CDR2 FYNNEI. The CDR3 is made up of 13 amino acids. CDR3 nucleotide sequence: TGTGCCAGCAGTTGGGACAACTCCTACGAGCAGTACTTC. Protein sequence: CASSWDNSYEQYF.

V usage is TRBV9 and J usage is TRBJ1-3; a weak D match, TRBD1 (5 bases). Trimming removed 4 bases at V and 2 bases at J, with 13 bases between. The germline V gene encodes CDR1 SGDLS and CDR2 YYNGEE. This CDR3 is built from 15 residues. In DNA form, the CDR3 reads TGTGCCAGCAGCAGTAGGATGGGGCCTGGAAACACCATATATTTT. Protein sequence: CASSSRMGPGNTIYF. Filled out from reference TRBV9 and TRBJ1-3, the complete variable domain reads DSGVTQTPKHLITATGQRVTLRCSPRSGDLSVYWYQQSLDQGLQFLIQYYNGEERAKGNILERFSAQQFPDLHSELNLSSLELGDSALYFCASSSRMGPGNTIYFGEGSWLTVV.

The rearrangement uses TRBV6-6 and TRBJ2-7; TRBD1 might be the D (6 bases). CDR3 size: 14 residues. The V end was cut by 6 bases, the J end by 2 bases, with 14 bases between. CDR1 MNHNY and CDR2 SVGAGI come from the germline V gene (reference sequence). CDR3 sequence (DNA): TGTGCCAGCAGCACTGCAGCAGGGGCCTACGAGCAGTACTTC. Amino acids: CASSTAAGAYEQYF.

V usage is TRBV9 and J usage is TRBJ2-7; 11 bases fit TRBD2. V gave up 0 bases and J gave up 5 bases; unmatched junction bases: 10. The CDR3 is 17 residues long. Germline loops: CDR1 SGDLS, CDR2 YYNGEE. The CDR3 DNA follows: TGTGCCAGCAGCGTAGGGCGGCTAGCGGGAGGTCGGGACGAGCAGTACTTC. Translating it yields CASSVGRLAGGRDEQYF.

The chain couples TRBV2 to TRBJ1-4; D gene uncertain. Trimming left V 4 bases short and J 6 bases short, with 9 bases between. The CDR3 covers 13 residues. CDR1 and CDR2 from the germline V gene are SNHLY and FYNNEI. The CDR3 loop is CASSGRSYEKLFF. The CDR3 region has the DNA TGTGCCAGCAGTGGCAGGTCATATGAAAAACTGTTTTTT.

The J gene is TRBJ2-5, the V gene TRBV11-2; 9 bases align to TRBD2. V lost 5 bases to trimming and J lost 5 bases; unmatched junction nucleotides: 12. Per germline, CDR1 SGHAT and CDR2 FQNNGV. The CDR3 sequence is 16 residues long. The CDR3 region is CASSVLRRGGGETQYF. In DNA, the CDR3 is TGTGCCAGCAGCGTACTTAGGCGGGGGGGCGGGGAGACCCAGTACTTC.

V and J are TRBV7-8 and TRBJ2-5; tentative D call: TRBD2 (5 bases). Germline V gene data show CDR1 as SGHVS and CDR2 as FQNEAQ. V lost 7 bases and J 2 bases, leaving 14 bases between the germline ends. The CDR3 spans 14 residues. For the CDR3, the DNA is TGTGCCAGCACCCTAGCCCGGGGACAAGAGACCCAGTACTTC. It codes for CASTLARGQETQYF.

This clone was recorded only once. CDR3 coding DNA: TGCGCCAGCAGCTTTCTGGGGGGGCTGGGTAATGAGCAGTTCTTC. It specifies CASSFLGGLGNEQFF. V gene TRBV5-1 combines with J gene TRBJ2-1; perhaps TRBD2 as D (7 bases). The V end was cut by 2 bases, the J end by 7 bases, with 16 bases between. The CDR3 length is 15 residues. In germline, CDR1 is SGHRS, CDR2 YFSETQ.

This sequence joins TRBV5-1 and TRBJ2-7; D perhaps matches TRBD1 (5 bases). The V gene's germline CDR1 is SGHRS and CDR2 YFSETQ. The CDR3 is 13 residues long. Deletions cut 0 bases from V and 5 bases from J, with 9 bases between. The DNA of the CDR3 is TGCGCCAGCAGCTTGGGACAGTCCCACGAGCAGTACTTC. Translation gives CASSLGQSHEQYF.

In this sample, this clone turned up once. V usage is TRBV5-1 and J usage is TRBJ2-1; 14 bases are shared with TRBD2. Germline V gene sequence: CDR1 SGHRS, CDR2 YFSETQ. V gave up 6 bases and J gave up 7 bases; unmatched junction bases: 12. The CDR3 has 17 amino acids. The CDR3 DNA is TGCGCCAGCATCCGAGGGACTAGCGGGAGTCAGAATAATGAGCAGTTCTTC. It is translated as CASIRGTSGSQNNEQFF.

This clone appeared a single time. The rearrangement joins TRBV27 to TRBJ2-2; possibly TRBD1 for D (6 bases). V lost 2 bases to trimming and J lost 0 bases, with 10 bases between them. The CDR3 totals 16 residues. Germline lookup yields CDR1 MNHEY and CDR2 SMNVEV (reference sequence). CDR3 sequence (DNA): TGTGCCAGCAGTTTAAACAGGGCCTCGAACACCGGGGAGCTGTTTTTT. Its translation: CASSLNRASNTGELFF.

The V and J genes are TRBV7-9 and TRBJ1-3, with D possibly matching TRBD1 (6 bases). Germline loops: CDR1 SEHNR, CDR2 FQNEAQ (reference sequence). The V and J ends lost 4 bases and 3 bases respectively, with 10 bases between them. This CDR3 region has 14 residues. CDR3 protein: CASSSGQLGNTIYF. Written as DNA, the CDR3 is TGTGCCAGCAGCTCGGGACAACTTGGAAACACCATATATTTT.

J is TRBJ2-3 and V is TRBV5-6; 9 bases are a match to TRBD2. The CDR3 covers 15 residues. Trimming at V came to 5 bases and at J to 0 bases, leaving 4 bases not matched to a gene. Germline V gene sequence: CDR1 SGHDT, CDR2 YYEEEE. The CDR3 nucleotides read TGTGCCAGCAGAACTGGGACTAGCAGCACAGATACGCAGTATTTT. This codes for CASRTGTSSTDTQYF.

The V gene is TRBV28, the J gene TRBJ1-1; D is ambiguous. V was shortened by 7 bases and J by 0 bases, with 9 bases between the two germline ends. Germline V gene data show CDR1 as MDHEN and CDR2 as SYDVKM. The CDR3 spans 13 residues. In DNA, the CDR3 is TGTGCCAGCACCGGAGTTATGAACACTGAAGCTTTCTTT. This codes for CASTGVMNTEAFF.

The chain carries TRBV18 and TRBJ1-3; 7 positions match TRBD1. V lost 5 bases, J lost 4 bases, and 14 bases stayed unmatched. The germline V gene encodes CDR1 KGHSH and CDR2 LQKENI. The CDR3 sequence is 17 residues long. The CDR3 bases are TGTGCCAGCTCATTCAGTGGGCAGGGGGTCTCCGGAAACACCATATATTTT. Translation: CASSFSGQGVSGNTIYF. Combining the CDR3 with reference TRBV18 and TRBJ1-3 gives the whole variable domain NAGVMQNPRHLVRRRGQEARLRCSPMKGHSHVYWYRQLPEEGLKFMVYLQKENIIDESGMPKERFSAEFPKEGPSILRIQQVVRGDSAAYFCASSFSGQGVSGNTIYFGEGSWLTVV.

The chain uses TRBV28 and TRBJ2-1; D is possibly TRBD1 (7 bases). Germline values: CDR1 MDHEN, CDR2 SYDVKM. The length of the CDR3 is 15 residues. Deletions cut 4 bases from V and 1 base from J, with 11 bases between. The CDR3 coding sequence is TGTGCCAGCAGTTACCAGGGGGGATCCTACAATGAGCAGTTCTTC. It translates to CASSYQGGSYNEQFF.

This clone occurred once. V and J are TRBV29-1 and TRBJ1-2; weak D call: TRBD1 (6 bases). Germline values: CDR1 SQVTM, CDR2 ANQGSEA. V was clipped by 3 bases and J by 5 bases, with 16 bases between them. The CDR3 extends over 14 amino acids. CDR3 bases: TGCAGCGTTGATGGGACAACGCGTTCATATGGCTACACCTTC. This codes for CSVDGTTRSYGYTF.

This chain links TRBV7-2 with TRBJ2-2; D not certain. This CDR3 is 13 amino acids long. V lost 5 bases and J 4 bases, leaving 8 bases between the germline ends. The V gene's germline CDR1 is SGHTA and CDR2 FQGNSA. CDR3 sequence reads: CASSIDSTGELFF. Written as DNA, the CDR3 is TGTGCCAGCAGCATAGACTCCACCGGGGAGCTGTTTTTT.

The DNA for the CDR3 is TGTGCCAGCAGCGTAGATCGCGGGCGGGAGGAGACCCAGTACTTC. Its protein is CASSVDRGREETQYF. The V call is TRBV9, the J call TRBJ2-5; 7 nucleotides line up with TRBD2. The CDR3 contains 15 residues. Per germline, CDR1 SGDLS and CDR2 YYNGEE. The V gene end was trimmed by 0 bases and the J gene end by 5 bases; junction bases not matched to a gene: 7.